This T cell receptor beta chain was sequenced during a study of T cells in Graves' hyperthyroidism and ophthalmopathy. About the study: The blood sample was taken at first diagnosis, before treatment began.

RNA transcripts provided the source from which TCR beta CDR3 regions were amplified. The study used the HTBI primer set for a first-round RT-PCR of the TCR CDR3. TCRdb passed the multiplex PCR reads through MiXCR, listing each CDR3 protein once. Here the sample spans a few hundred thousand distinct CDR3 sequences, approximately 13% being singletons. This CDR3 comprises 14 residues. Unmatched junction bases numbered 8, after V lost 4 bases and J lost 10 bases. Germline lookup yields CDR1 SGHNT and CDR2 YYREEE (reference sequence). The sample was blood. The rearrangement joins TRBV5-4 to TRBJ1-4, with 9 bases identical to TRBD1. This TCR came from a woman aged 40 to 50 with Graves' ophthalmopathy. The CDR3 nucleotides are TGTGCCAGCAGCGTGGACCCGGGACAGGGAAAACTGTTTTTT. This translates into CASSVDPGQGKLFF.